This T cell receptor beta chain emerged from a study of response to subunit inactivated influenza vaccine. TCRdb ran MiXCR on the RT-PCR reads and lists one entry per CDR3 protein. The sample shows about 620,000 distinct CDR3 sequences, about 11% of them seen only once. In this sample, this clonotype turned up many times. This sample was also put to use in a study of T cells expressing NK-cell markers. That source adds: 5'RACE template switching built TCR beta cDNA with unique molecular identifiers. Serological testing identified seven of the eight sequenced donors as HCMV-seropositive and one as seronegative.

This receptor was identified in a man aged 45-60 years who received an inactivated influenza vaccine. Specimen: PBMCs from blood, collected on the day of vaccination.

The CDR3 bases are TGTGCCAGCAGTTTAAAAGTGGACGCCTACGAGCAGTACTTC. It codes for CASSLKVDAYEQYF. This chain links TRBV12-3 or TRBV12-4 with TRBJ2-7; D unresolved. Trimming took off 2 bases at V and 2 bases at J, with 10 bases between the two ends. This CDR3 is 14 amino acids long.